This T cell receptor (beta chain) was retrieved from a study of T cell changes during pregnancy in multiple sclerosis. Assay: immunoSEQ multiplex PCR; the TCRdb copy retains only in-frame clones and omits some. The table records 45,000 to 50,000 clones, around 92% of them present only once. The CDR3 length is 15 residues. Germline lookup yields CDR1 SGHVS and CDR2 FNYEAQ. The V and J ends lost 5 bases and 1 base, in that order; junction bases with no gene match: 4. This clone was counted once. Sample: CD8+ T cells from peripheral blood mononuclear cells, taken in the first trimester of pregnancy. The sequence was collected from a female donor with multiple sclerosis, enrolled in a pregnancy study. J is TRBJ2-2 and V is TRBV7-6; 7 bases are shared with TRBD1. The CDR3: CASSTHRGNTGELFF. CDR3 coding DNA: TGTGCCAGCAGCACCCACAGGGGGAACACCGGGGAGCTGTTTTTT.